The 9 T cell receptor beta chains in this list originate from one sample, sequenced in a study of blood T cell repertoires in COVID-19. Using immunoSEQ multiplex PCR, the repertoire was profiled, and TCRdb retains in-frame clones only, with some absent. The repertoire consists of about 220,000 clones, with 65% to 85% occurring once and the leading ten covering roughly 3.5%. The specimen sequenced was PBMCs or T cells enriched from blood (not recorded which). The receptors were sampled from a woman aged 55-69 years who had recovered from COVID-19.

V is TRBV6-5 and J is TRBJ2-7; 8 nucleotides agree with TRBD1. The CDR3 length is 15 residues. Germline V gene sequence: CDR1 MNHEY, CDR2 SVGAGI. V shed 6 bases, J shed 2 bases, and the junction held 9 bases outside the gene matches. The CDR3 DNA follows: TGTGCCAGCAGCCATGAGACAGGGGCCCCCTACGAGCAGTACTTC. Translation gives CASSHETGAPYEQYF.

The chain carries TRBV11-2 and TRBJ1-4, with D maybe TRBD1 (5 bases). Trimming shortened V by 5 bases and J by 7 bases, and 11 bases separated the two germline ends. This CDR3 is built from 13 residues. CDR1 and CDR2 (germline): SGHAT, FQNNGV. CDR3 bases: TGTGCCAGCAGCGGGGGGACTCTTGAAAAACTGTTTTTT. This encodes CASSGGTLEKLFF.

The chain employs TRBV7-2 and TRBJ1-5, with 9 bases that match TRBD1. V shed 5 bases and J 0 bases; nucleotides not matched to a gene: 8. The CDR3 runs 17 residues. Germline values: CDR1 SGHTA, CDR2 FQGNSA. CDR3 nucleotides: TGTGCCAGCAGCCCCCGGGACAGGGTTATTAGCAATCAGCCCCAGCATTTT. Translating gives CASSPRDRVISNQPQHF.

DNA of the CDR3: TGTGCCAGCAGCGAATACTCAGGAATCTCTGGAAACACCATATATTTT. It codes for CASSEYSGISGNTIYF. The chain has TRBV11-3 and TRBJ1-3; D is ambiguous. Germline CDR1 is SGHNT and CDR2 is YENEEA. CDR3 size: 16 residues. Trimming pared 5 bases from V and 0 bases from J, leaving 14 bases between.

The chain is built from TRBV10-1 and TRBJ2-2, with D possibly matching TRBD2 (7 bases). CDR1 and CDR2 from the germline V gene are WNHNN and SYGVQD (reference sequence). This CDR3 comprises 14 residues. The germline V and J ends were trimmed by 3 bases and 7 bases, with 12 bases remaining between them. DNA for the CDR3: TGCGCCAGCAGTGACCCAGGGGAGGGCGGGGAGCTGTTTTTT. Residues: CASSDPGEGGELFF.

The CDR3 loop reads CASSPGSGLAGELFF. DNA for the CDR3: TGCGCCAGCAGCCCTGGGTCGGGGTTGGCCGGGGAGCTGTTTTTT. The chain recombines TRBV5-1 with TRBJ2-2; possible D gene TRBD2, 5 bases. Germline V gene data show CDR1 as SGHRS and CDR2 as YFSETQ. This CDR3 region has 15 residues. Trimming removed 4 bases at V and 6 bases at J, with 16 bases between.

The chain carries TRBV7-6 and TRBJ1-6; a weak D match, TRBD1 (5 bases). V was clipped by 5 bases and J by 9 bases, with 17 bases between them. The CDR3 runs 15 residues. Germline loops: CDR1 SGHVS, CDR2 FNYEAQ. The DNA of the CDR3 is TGTGCCAGCAGCGCGGGGTGGGGGTACGGTTCACCCCTCCACTTT. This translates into CASSAGWGYGSPLHF. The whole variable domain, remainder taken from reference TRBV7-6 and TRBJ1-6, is GAGVSQSPRYKVTKRGQDVALRCDPISGHVSLYWYRQALGQGPEFLTYFNYEAQQDKSGLPNDRFSAERPEGSISTLTIQRTEQRDSAMYRCASSAGWGYGSPLHFGNGTRLTVT.

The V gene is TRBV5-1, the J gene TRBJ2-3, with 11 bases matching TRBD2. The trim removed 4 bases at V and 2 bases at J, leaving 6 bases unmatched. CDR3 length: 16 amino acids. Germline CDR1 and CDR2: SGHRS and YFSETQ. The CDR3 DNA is TGCGCCAGCAGCCGGGGACTAGCGGAATTCACAGATACGCAGTATTTT. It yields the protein CASSRGLAEFTDTQYF.

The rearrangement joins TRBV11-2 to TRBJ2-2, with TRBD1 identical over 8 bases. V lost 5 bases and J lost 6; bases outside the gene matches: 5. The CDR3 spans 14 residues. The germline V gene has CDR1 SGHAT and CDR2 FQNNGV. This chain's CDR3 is CASSADRVAGELFF. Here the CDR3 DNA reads TGTGCCAGCAGCGCGGACAGGGTGGCCGGGGAGCTGTTTTTT.